A single T cell receptor (beta chain) is shown here with its context. It was with 60 Vbeta and 13 Jbeta primers that the PCR ran. Using immunoSEQ multiplex PCR, the repertoire was profiled, and TCRdb retains in-frame clones only, with some absent. This sample has nearly 110,000 clones, with roughly 82% found just once. The source of the sample is a study of cytomegalovirus exposure and HLA in healthy donors. The V gene lost 7 bases and the J gene lost 11 bases, with 18 bases spanning the gap. The CDR3 sequence is 13 residues long. The germline gives CDR1 MNHEY, CDR2 SVGAGI. The specimen sequenced was PBMCs. The receptor was derived from a man aged 25 to 40 in good health and CMV-seropositive. This chain links TRBV6-5 with TRBJ1-5, with D tentatively TRBD1 (6 bases). The CDR3 protein is CASTQARGGAQHF. CDR3 sequence (DNA): TGTGCCAGCACCCAGGCGAGGGGGGGGGCCCAGCATTTT.